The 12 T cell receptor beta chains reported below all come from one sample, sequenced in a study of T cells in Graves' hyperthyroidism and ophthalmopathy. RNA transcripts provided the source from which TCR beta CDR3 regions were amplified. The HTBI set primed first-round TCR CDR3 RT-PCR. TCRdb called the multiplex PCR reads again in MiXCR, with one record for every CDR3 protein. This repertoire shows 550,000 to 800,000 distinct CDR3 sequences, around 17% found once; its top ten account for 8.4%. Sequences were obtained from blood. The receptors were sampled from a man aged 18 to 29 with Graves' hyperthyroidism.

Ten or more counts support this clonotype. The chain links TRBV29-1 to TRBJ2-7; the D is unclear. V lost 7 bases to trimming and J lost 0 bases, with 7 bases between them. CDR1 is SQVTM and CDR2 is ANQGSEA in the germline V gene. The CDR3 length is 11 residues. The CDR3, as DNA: TGCAGCGCTACGAGCTCCTACGAGCAGTACTTC. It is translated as CSATSSYEQYF.

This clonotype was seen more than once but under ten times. The DNA for the CDR3 is TGTGCCAGCAGTTTTTCAGCGGGCAGCTCCTACGAGCAGTACTTC. This codes for CASSFSAGSSYEQYF. V is TRBV28 and J is TRBJ2-7; tentatively, D is TRBD2 (6 bases). The CDR3 extends over 15 amino acids. The V and J ends lost 3 bases and 0 bases respectively, with 12 bases between them. Germline CDR1 is MDHEN and CDR2 is SYDVKM. Filled out from reference TRBV28 and TRBJ2-7, the complete variable domain reads DVKVTQSSRYLVKRTGEKVFLECVQDMDHENMFWYRQDPGLGLRLIYFSYDVKMKEKGDIPEGYSVSREKKERFSLILESASTNQTSMYLCASSFSAGSSYEQYFGPGTRLTVT.

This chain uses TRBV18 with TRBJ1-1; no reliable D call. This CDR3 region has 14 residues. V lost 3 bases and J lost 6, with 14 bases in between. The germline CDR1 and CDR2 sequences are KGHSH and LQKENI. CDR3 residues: CASSPVGYKAEAFF. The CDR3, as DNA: TGTGCCAGCTCACCGGTTGGGTATAAGGCTGAAGCTTTCTTT.

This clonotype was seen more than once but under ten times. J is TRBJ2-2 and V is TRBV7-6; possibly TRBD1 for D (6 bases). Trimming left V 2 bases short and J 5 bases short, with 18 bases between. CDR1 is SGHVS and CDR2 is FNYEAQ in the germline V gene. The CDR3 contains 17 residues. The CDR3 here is CASSLSSPGADTGELFF. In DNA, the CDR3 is TGTGCCAGCAGCTTATCCTCTCCAGGGGCTGATACCGGGGAGCTGTTTTTT.

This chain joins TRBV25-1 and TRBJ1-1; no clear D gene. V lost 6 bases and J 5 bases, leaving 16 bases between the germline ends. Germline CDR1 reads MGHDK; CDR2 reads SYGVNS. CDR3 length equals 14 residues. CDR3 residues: CASRPRTVRTEAFF. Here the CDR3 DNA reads TGTGCCAGCAGACCCCGGACGGTACGGACTGAAGCTTTCTTT.

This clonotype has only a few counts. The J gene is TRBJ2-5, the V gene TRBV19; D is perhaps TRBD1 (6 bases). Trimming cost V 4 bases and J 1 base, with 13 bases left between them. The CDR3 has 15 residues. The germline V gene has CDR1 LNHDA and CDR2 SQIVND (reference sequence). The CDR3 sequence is CASSNSLGGQETQYF. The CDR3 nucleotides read TGTGCCAGTAGTAACAGTTTAGGGGGCCAAGAGACCCAGTACTTC.

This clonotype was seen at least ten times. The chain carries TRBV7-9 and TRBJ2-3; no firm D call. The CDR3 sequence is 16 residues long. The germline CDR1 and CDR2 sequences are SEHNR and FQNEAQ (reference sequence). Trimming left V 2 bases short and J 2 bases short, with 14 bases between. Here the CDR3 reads CASSLWPEELTDTQYF. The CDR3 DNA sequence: TGTGCCAGCAGCTTATGGCCCGAGGAGCTCACAGATACGCAGTATTTT.

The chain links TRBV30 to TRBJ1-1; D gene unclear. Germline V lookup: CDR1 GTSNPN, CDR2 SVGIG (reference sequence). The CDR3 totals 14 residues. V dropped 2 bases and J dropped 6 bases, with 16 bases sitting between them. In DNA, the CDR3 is TGTGCCTGGAGTTTTAGAGGGAGTGGGGCTGAAGCTTTCTTT. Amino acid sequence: CAWSFRGSGAEAFF.

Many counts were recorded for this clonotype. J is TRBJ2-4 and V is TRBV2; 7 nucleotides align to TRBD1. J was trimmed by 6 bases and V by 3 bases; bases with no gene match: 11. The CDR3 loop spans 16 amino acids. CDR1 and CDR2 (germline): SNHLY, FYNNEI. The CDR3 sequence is CASSDRRGQAVNIQYF. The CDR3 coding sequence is TGTGCCAGCAGTGATAGAAGAGGACAGGCTGTAAACATTCAGTACTTC.

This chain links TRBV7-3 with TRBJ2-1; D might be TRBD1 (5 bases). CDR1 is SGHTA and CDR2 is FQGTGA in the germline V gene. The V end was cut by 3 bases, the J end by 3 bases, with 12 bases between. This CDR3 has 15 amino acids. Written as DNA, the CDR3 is TGTGCCAGCAGCTTTGAAGGGGTGGGCTACAATGAGCAGTTCTTC. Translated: CASSFEGVGYNEQFF.

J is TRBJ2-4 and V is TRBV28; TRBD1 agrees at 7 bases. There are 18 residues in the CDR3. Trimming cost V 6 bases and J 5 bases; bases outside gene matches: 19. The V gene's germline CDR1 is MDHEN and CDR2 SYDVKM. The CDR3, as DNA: TGTGCCAGCAGCTTCGGGACAGAGGTCGGGCTGGTCGAAAACATTCAGTACTTC. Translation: CASSFGTEVGLVENIQYF.

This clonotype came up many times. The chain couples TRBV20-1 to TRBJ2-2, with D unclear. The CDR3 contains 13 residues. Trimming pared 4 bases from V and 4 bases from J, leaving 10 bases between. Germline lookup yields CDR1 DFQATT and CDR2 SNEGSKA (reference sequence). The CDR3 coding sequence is TGCAGTGCTAACGCCCCAGCCACCGGGGAGCTGTTTTTT. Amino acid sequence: CSANAPATGELFF.